This T cell receptor (beta chain) was captured in a study of blood T cell repertoires in COVID-19. Study-level information: Acute-phase and convalescent COVID-19 samples originated in the United States, Italy and Spain.

In its sample, this clone was seen a few times. Original methodology: Amplification from reference gene primers served as the basis for estimated nucleated cell counts. Using immunoSEQ multiplex PCR, the repertoire was profiled, and TCRdb retains in-frame clones only, with some absent. D and trimming were read from the DNA, whereas the V and J calls and clone size are those reported in that table. Altogether approximately 240,000 clones are present, about 83% being singletons, with the ten largest covering around 4%. Material for sequencing was peripheral blood. The TCR sequence derives from a man aged 50 to 60 with acute or convalescent COVID-19.

The CDR3 sequence is CASSLKAGGREQFF. Here the CDR3 DNA reads TGTGCCAGCAGCTTGAAAGCGGGGGGCCGCGAGCAGTTCTTC. The chain joins TRBV7-2 to TRBJ2-1; TRBD2 agrees at 9 bases. The V segment lost 3 bases and the J segment 10 bases; nucleotides outside the gene matches: 7. This CDR3 has 14 amino acids. CDR1 SGHTA and CDR2 FQGNSA come from the germline V gene.